The 29 T cell receptor beta chains listed next were all sequenced from one sample in a study of vaccination and CD4 T cells after COVID-19. Time point indicated: late sampling 161 to 241 days after vaccination in a few convalescent patients. Treatment reported: roughly nine-day PBMC culture with coronavirus spike peptide pools or control peptides (ViraFEST assay). These receptors' antigens are unknown. The study sequenced cultured CD4+ T cell DNA using the Oncomine TCR Beta short-read assay. TCRdb re-called the PCR reads through MiXCR, storing one row per CDR3 protein. The table records 15,000 to 20,000 distinct CDR3 sequences, about 51% of them present only once. The specimen was CD4+ T cells from blood, cultured in vitro, collected about 7 months after SARS-CoV-2 vaccination. These receptors all stem from a human donor who had recovered from COVID-19.

This clonotype was seen more than once but under ten times. V gene TRBV20-1 combines with J gene TRBJ1-2, with TRBD1 matching over 9 bases. The CDR3 sequence is 12 residues long. Germline V gives CDR1 DFQATT, CDR2 SNEGSKA (reference sequence). The J segment lost 4 bases and the V segment lost 4 bases, leaving 1 base of the junction unmatched. In DNA, the CDR3 is TGCAGTGCTATACAGGGGGCCTATGGCTACACCTTC. This gives the protein CSAIQGAYGYTF.

The count of this clonotype is one. The gene calls are TRBV7-9 and TRBJ1-1; D perhaps matches TRBD1 (5 bases). This CDR3 has 14 residues. The germline V gene has CDR1 SEHNR and CDR2 FQNEAQ (reference sequence). Trimming removed 2 bases at V and 5 bases at J, with 12 bases between. The CDR3 sequence is CASSLILGGTEAFF. CDR3 sequence (DNA): TGTGCCAGCAGCTTAATATTGGGGGGTACTGAAGCTTTCTTT.

To note about this clonotype: The junction differs from germline at one of its ends, possibly a read error. This rearrangement joins TRBV7-2 to TRBJ2-5; D may correspond to TRBD1 or TRBD2 (7 bases each). The germline CDR1 and CDR2 sequences are SGHTA and FQGNSA. There are 13 residues in the CDR3. CDR3 protein: CASSTRGGETQYF. CDR3 in DNA: TGCGCCAGCAGCACCAGGGGGGGAGAGACCCAGTACTTC.

There are a few counts of this clonotype. The V and J genes are TRBV20-1 and TRBJ1-5; D possibly corresponds to TRBD1 (6 bases). CDR3 length: 15 amino acids. The germline V gene encodes CDR1 DFQATT and CDR2 SNEGSKA (reference sequence). The ends were cut back, 0 bases at V and 6 bases at J, with 15 bases in the middle. The CDR3 sequence: CSARDPVGGGQPQHF. The CDR3 DNA is TGCAGTGCTAGAGACCCGGTGGGGGGCGGTCAGCCCCAGCATTTT.

The rearrangement uses TRBV24-1 and TRBJ2-1, with D possibly TRBD1 on 6 matching bases. Deletions cut 9 bases from V and 0 bases from J, with 14 bases between. Germline assignment: CDR1 KGHDR and CDR2 SFDVKD. CDR3 size: 15 residues. The CDR3, as DNA: TGTGCCACCTCTCCGGGACATAGCTCCTACAATGAGCAGTTCTTC. Translation: CATSPGHSSYNEQFF.

This chain joins TRBV7-2 and TRBJ1-1; D may be TRBD1 (5 bases). The CDR3 has 13 residues. Looked up from germline, CDR1 is SGHTA and CDR2 is FQGNSA. Trimming took off 8 bases at V and 1 base at J, with 11 bases between the two ends. In nucleotides, the CDR3 is TGTGCCAGCTCTACTCAGGGGAACACTGAAGCTTTCTTT. Amino acids: CASSTQGNTEAFF.

The chain recombines TRBV7-9 with TRBJ2-3; 9 bases map to TRBD1. This CDR3 has 16 residues. V lost 7 bases to trimming and J lost 2 bases; unmatched junction nucleotides: 10. Germline loops: CDR1 SEHNR, CDR2 FQNEAQ (reference sequence). The CDR3 nucleotides are TGTGCCAGCACATCCCTGTGGACAGGGGTCACAGATACGCAGTATTTT. This sequence encodes CASTSLWTGVTDTQYF.

The chain employs TRBV4-1 and TRBJ2-3, with TRBD1 identical over 7 bases. Germline V lookup: CDR1 MGHRA, CDR2 YSYEKL. The CDR3 spans 15 residues. The ends lost 0 bases at V and 3 bases at J; junction bases unmatched: 3. In DNA, the CDR3 is TGCGCCAGCAGCCAAGAGTCCAGGGGGACAGATACGCAGTATTTT. Translated, it gives CASSQESRGTDTQYF.

This clonotype appeared a few times. The chain links TRBV24-1 to TRBJ2-7, with 9 positions matching TRBD1. Germline V gives CDR1 KGHDR, CDR2 SFDVKD. V lost 4 bases, J lost 5 bases, and 8 bases stayed unmatched. CDR3 size: 15 residues. The CDR3 nucleotides read TGTGCCACCAGTGAGACCGGGACAGGGAACCACGAGCAGTACTTC. Protein: CATSETGTGNHEQYF.

The chain uses TRBV15 and TRBJ2-7, with a possible D match to TRBD1 (6 bases). The CDR3 has 13 residues. Germline V gives CDR1 LNHNV, CDR2 YYDKDF (reference sequence). The V end lost 3 bases, the J end lost 2 bases, and 8 bases lay between the germline ends. The CDR3 is CATSRDSTYEQYF. The CDR3 coding sequence is TGTGCCACCAGCAGGGACAGCACCTACGAGCAGTACTTC.

This rearrangement joins TRBV2 to TRBJ1-6; TRBD1 matches at 10 bases. V was clipped by 5 bases and J by 8 bases; unmatched bases: 6. CDR1 is SNHLY and CDR2 is FYNNEI in the germline V gene. The CDR3 is 15 amino acids. CDR3 loop: CASSRDRGRDSPLHF. The CDR3 nucleotides are TGTGCCAGCAGTCGGGACAGGGGTCGGGATTCACCCCTCCACTTT. Filled out from reference TRBV2 and TRBJ1-6, the complete variable domain reads EPEVTQTPSHQVTQMGQEVILRCVPISNHLYFYWYRQILGQKVEFLVSFYNNEISEKSEIFDDQFSVERPDGSNFTLKIRSTKLEDSAMYFCASSRDRGRDSPLHFGNGTRLTVT.

V and J are TRBV7-2 and TRBJ2-1; D might be TRBD2 (6 bases). V lost 0 bases and J 9 bases, leaving 15 bases between the germline ends. Per the germline V gene, CDR1 is SGHTA and CDR2 is FQGNSA. The CDR3 has 15 amino acids. In DNA form, the CDR3 reads TGTGCCAGCAGCTTAGCGCGTTCTAGCGCGGGTGAGCAGTTCTTC. Its translation is CASSLARSSAGEQFF.

This chain links TRBV6-5 with TRBJ2-7; a weak D match, TRBD2 (6 bases). CDR3 length: 15 amino acids. CDR1 and CDR2 (germline): MNHEY, SVGAGI. Trimming pared 4 bases from V and 7 bases from J, leaving 20 bases between. The CDR3 here is CASSSGPTGGWEQYF. Written as DNA, the CDR3 is TGTGCCAGCAGTTCCGGCCCCACCGGGGGTTGGGAGCAGTACTTC.

The chain couples TRBV11-1 to TRBJ2-3; 8 bases map to TRBD2. The CDR3 extends over 16 amino acids. Trimming removed 1 base from V and 4 bases from J; junction bases left unmatched: 7. Germline CDR1 and CDR2: SGHAT and FQDESV (reference sequence). The CDR3 bases are TGTGCCAGCAGCTTAGGAGCGGGGGATGGTGCAGATACGCAGTATTTT. The encoded protein is CASSLGAGDGADTQYF.

The V call is TRBV19, the J call TRBJ2-1, with 9 bases matching TRBD2. The CDR3 runs 15 residues. With 7 bases clipped from V and 9 bases from J, the junction kept 13 bases outside the gene matches. Germline V lookup: CDR1 LNHDA, CDR2 SQIVND (reference sequence). CDR3 in amino acids: CASNRLAGSRSEQFF. The DNA for the CDR3 is TGTGCCAGTAACCGCCTAGCGGGGTCCCGGAGTGAGCAGTTCTTC.

The gene calls are TRBV9 and TRBJ2-1, with TRBD2 matching 7 bases. The ends lost 0 bases at V and 8 bases at J; junction bases unmatched: 8. The CDR3 covers 15 residues. The germline V gene has CDR1 SGDLS and CDR2 YYNGEE. The CDR3 nucleotides are TGTGCCAGCAGCGTAGGCAGCGGGAATTGGGATGAGCAGTTCTTC. Its protein product is CASSVGSGNWDEQFF.

This clonotype was recorded a few times. The chain links TRBV20-1 to TRBJ2-3, with D perhaps TRBD1 (6 bases). The length of the CDR3 is 11 residues. Germline-derived CDR1 and CDR2 are DFQATT and SNEGSKA (reference sequence). The V end was cut by 4 bases, the J end by 9 bases, with 11 bases between. The CDR3 DNA follows: TGCAGTGCTAAGACAGGATTAACGCAGTATTTT. Translating it yields CSAKTGLTQYF.

The chain couples TRBV19 to TRBJ2-5; 8 bases agree with TRBD1. Trimming took 5 bases from V and 5 from J; bases not matched to a gene: 10. The germline CDR1 and CDR2 sequences are LNHDA and SQIVND (reference sequence). This CDR3 region has 15 residues. DNA for the CDR3: TGTGCCAGTAGTGCGGGGACAGGAGGGGCTGAGACCCAGTACTTC. This gives the protein CASSAGTGGAETQYF.

By sample share, this clonotype is medium-sized. The chain employs TRBV20-1 and TRBJ2-5, with 7 nucleotides matching TRBD1. There are 12 residues in the CDR3. Germline V gene sequence: CDR1 DFQATT, CDR2 SNEGSKA (reference sequence). Germline trimming cut 7 bases from V and 2 bases from J; bases unmatched to any gene: 4. The chain's CDR3 is CSGGTDQETQYF. In nucleotides, the CDR3 is TGCAGTGGAGGGACAGATCAAGAGACCCAGTACTTC.

The rearrangement joins TRBV7-3 to TRBJ2-5, with TRBD1 matching 9 bases. CDR3 size: 13 residues. Trimming removed 5 bases from V and 4 bases from J; junction bases left unmatched: 2. Germline assignment: CDR1 SGHTA and CDR2 FQGTGA. The CDR3, as DNA: TGTGCCAGCAGCCCGGGACAGGGAGAGACCCAGTACTTC. Protein: CASSPGQGETQYF.

This clonotype was observed a handful of times. V is TRBV6-1 and J is TRBJ2-5, with 11 bases fitting TRBD2. There are 13 residues in the CDR3. Germline CDR1 is MNHNS and CDR2 is SASEGT. Trimming took 6 bases from V and 4 from J; bases not matched to a gene: 1. Written as DNA, the CDR3 is TGTGCCAGCAGGACTAGCGGGATAGAGACCCAGTACTTC. Protein sequence: CASRTSGIETQYF.

The chain links TRBV20-1 to TRBJ1-3; the D is unclear. The V and J ends lost 4 bases and 3 bases respectively, with 4 bases between them. The CDR3 runs to 11 residues. Germline V lookup: CDR1 DFQATT, CDR2 SNEGSKA (reference sequence). CDR3 protein: CSAIVGNTIYF. The CDR3 region has the DNA TGCAGTGCTATTGTTGGAAACACCATATATTTT.

This sequence joins TRBV6-5 and TRBJ1-2; D gene uncertain. V was cut by 4 bases and J by 2 bases, with 26 bases left in between. The CDR3 totals 19 residues. Germline assignment: CDR1 MNHEY and CDR2 SVGAGI. CDR3 DNA: TGTGCCAGCAGTTTCGATCGGGGTGTCCCCGAGGGTCAGAACTATGGCTACACCTTC. Encoded protein: CASSFDRGVPEGQNYGYTF.

The count of this clonotype is one. The rearrangement uses TRBV28 and TRBJ2-7, with D tentatively TRBD1 (5 bases). The V gene lost 3 bases and the J gene lost 1 base, with 10 bases spanning the gap. Germline CDR1 and CDR2: MDHEN and SYDVKM. The CDR3 runs 14 residues. The CDR3 region is CASSFLGRSYEQYF. The CDR3 DNA follows: TGTGCCAGCAGTTTTTTGGGGCGTTCCTACGAGCAGTACTTC.

J is TRBJ1-1 and V is TRBV7-2; tentatively, D is TRBD1 (6 bases). V lost 5 bases and J lost 4, with 17 bases in between. Germline CDR1 and CDR2: SGHTA and FQGNSA. The CDR3 contains 15 residues. The CDR3 spells CASSRYREIVTEAFF. CDR3 sequence (DNA): TGTGCCAGCAGCCGGTACAGGGAAATCGTCACTGAAGCTTTCTTT.

The V call is TRBV27, the J call TRBJ2-3; 9 bases align to TRBD1. CDR1 and CDR2 (germline): MNHEY, SMNVEV (reference sequence). The CDR3 has 16 amino acids. The junction had 7 bases not matched to a gene; V was cut back by 5 bases and J by 1 base. The CDR3, as DNA: TGTGCCAGCAGTCCACCGACAGGGGGAGGCACAGATACGCAGTATTTT. Protein sequence: CASSPPTGGGTDTQYF.

Comments on this clonotype: An end of the junction does not agree with germline; a read error may underlie this. The CDR3, as DNA: TGTGCCGGTAGTATACGGAACATGCTCAATCAGCCCCAGCATTTT. Translation gives CAGSIRNMLNQPQHF. The rearrangement joins TRBV19 to TRBJ1-5; no clear D gene. CDR3 length: 15 amino acids. The germline V gene has CDR1 LNHDA and CDR2 SQIVND (reference sequence).

The rearrangement links TRBV6-1 to TRBJ2-1, with a weak D call TRBD1 (6 bases). Germline V gene data show CDR1 as MNHNS and CDR2 as SASEGT. The CDR3 has 16 residues. V lost 6 bases and J lost 4, with 19 bases in between. The CDR3: CASRWGLWDPYNEQFF. The CDR3 DNA sequence: TGTGCCAGCAGGTGGGGGCTCTGGGACCCGTACAATGAGCAGTTCTTC.

The chain links TRBV7-2 to TRBJ2-2; TRBD2 might be the D (6 bases). V dropped 0 bases and J dropped 8 bases, with 7 bases sitting between them. This CDR3 spans 13 amino acids. CDR1 SGHTA and CDR2 FQGNSA come from the germline V gene. The CDR3 loop reads CASSLARGGELFF. Here the CDR3 DNA reads TGTGCCAGCAGCTTAGCGCGGGGTGGGGAGCTGTTTTTT.